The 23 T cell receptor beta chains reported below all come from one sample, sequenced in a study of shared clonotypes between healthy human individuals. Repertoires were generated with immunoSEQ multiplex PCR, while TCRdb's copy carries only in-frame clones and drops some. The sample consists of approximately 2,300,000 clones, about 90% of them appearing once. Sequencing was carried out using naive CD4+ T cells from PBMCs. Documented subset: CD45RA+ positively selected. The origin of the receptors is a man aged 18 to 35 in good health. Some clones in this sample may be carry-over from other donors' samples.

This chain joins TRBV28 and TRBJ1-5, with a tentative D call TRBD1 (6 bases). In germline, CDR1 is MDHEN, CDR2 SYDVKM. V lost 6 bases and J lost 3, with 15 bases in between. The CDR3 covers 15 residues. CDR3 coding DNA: TGTGCCAGCAGCTACCCTACAGGGTCCAATCAGCCCCAGCATTTT. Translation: CASSYPTGSNQPQHF.

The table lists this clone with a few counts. The CDR3, as DNA: TGTGCCAGCAGTTTGGACAGTTACGCTGAAGCTTTCTTT. Amino acids: CASSLDSYAEAFF. The chain couples TRBV28 to TRBJ1-1, with a weak D call TRBD1 (6 bases). The germline V and J ends were trimmed by 3 bases and 6 bases, with 11 bases remaining between them. From germline, CDR1 is MDHEN and CDR2 SYDVKM. The CDR3 sequence is 13 residues long. Together with reference TRBV28 and TRBJ1-1, the CDR3 gives the full variable domain: DVKVTQSSRYLVKRTGEKVFLECVQDMDHENMFWYRQDPGLGLRLIYFSYDVKMKEKGDIPEGYSVSREKKERFSLILESASTNQTSMYLCASSLDSYAEAFFGQGTRLTVV.

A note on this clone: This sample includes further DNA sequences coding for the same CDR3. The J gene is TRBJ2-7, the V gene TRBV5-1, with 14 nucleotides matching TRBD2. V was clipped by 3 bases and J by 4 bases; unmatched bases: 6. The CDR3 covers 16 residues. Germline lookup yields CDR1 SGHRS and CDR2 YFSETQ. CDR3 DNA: TGCGCCAGCAGCTGGGGACTAGCGGGGGAGGGGTACGAGCAGTACTTC. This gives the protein CASSWGLAGEGYEQYF. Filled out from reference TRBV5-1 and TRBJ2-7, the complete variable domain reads KAGVTQTPRYLIKTRGQQVTLSCSPISGHRSVSWYQQTPGQGLQFLFEYFSETQRNKGNFPGRFSGRQFSNSRSEMNVSTLELGDSALYLCASSWGLAGEGYEQYFGPGTRLTVT.

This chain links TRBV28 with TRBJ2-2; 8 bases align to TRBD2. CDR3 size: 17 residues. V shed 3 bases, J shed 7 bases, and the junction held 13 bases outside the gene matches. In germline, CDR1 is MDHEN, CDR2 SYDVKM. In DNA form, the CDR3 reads TGTGCCAGCAGTTTGACCTATTTTAGCGGGAACGGCGGGGAGCTGTTTTTT. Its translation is CASSLTYFSGNGGELFF.

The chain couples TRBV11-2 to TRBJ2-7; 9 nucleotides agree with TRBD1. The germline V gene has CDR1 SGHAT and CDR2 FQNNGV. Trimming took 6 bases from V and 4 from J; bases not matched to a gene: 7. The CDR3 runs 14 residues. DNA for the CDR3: TGTGCCAGCAGAGGCGGGACAGGGTATTACGAGCAGTACTTC. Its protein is CASRGGTGYYEQYF.

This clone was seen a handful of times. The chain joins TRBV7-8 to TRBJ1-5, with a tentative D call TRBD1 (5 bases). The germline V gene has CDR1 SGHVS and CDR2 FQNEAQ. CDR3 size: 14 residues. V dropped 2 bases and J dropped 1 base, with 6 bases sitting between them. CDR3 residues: CASSLRQSNQPQHF. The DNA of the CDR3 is TGTGCCAGCAGCTTAAGACAGAGCAATCAGCCCCAGCATTTT. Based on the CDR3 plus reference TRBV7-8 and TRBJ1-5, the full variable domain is GAGVSQSPRYKVAKRGQDVALRCDPISGHVSLFWYQQALGQGPEFLTYFQNEAQLDKSGLPSDRFFAERPEGSVSTLKIQRTQQEDSAVYLCASSLRQSNQPQHFGDGTRLSIL.

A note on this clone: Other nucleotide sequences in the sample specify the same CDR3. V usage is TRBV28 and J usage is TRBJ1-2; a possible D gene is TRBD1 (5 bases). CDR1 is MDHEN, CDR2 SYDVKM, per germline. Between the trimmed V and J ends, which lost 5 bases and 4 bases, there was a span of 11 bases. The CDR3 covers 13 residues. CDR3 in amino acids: CASSLGGAYGYTF. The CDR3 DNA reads TGTGCCAGCAGTCTGGGGGGAGCCTATGGCTACACCTTC.

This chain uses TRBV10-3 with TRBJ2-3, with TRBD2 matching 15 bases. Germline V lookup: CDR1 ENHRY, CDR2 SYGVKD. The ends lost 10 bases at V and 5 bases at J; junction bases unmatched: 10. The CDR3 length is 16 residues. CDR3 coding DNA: TGTGCCACCGGACTAGCGGGAGGGCGGGCAGGAGATACGCAGTATTTT. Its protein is CATGLAGGRAGDTQYF.

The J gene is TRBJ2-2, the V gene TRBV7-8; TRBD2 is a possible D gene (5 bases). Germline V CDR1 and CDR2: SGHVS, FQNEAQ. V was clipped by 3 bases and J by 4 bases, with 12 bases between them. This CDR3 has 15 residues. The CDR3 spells CASSFRLFLTGELFF. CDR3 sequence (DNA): TGTGCCAGCAGCTTCAGACTATTCCTCACCGGGGAGCTGTTTTTT.

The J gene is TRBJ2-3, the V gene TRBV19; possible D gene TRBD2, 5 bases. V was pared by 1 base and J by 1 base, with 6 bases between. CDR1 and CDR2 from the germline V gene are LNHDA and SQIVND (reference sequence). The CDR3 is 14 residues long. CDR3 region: CASSIVRGTDTQYF. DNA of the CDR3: TGTGCCAGTAGTATAGTGAGGGGCACAGATACGCAGTATTTT. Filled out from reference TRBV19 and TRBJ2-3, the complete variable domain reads DGGITQSPKYLFRKEGQNVTLSCEQNLNHDAMYWYRQDPGQGLRLIYYSQIVNDFQKGDIAEGYSVSREKKESFPLTVTSAQKNPTAFYLCASSIVRGTDTQYFGPGTRLTVL.

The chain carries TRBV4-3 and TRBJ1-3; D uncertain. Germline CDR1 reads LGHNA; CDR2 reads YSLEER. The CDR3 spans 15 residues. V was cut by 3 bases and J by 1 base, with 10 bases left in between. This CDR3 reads CASSQTRDSGNTIYF. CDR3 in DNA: TGCGCCAGCAGCCAGACCAGAGATTCTGGAAACACCATATATTTT.

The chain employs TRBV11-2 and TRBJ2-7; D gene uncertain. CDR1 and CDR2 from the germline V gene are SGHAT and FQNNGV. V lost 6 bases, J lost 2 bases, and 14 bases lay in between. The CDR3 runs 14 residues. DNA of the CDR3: TGTGCCAGCAGGCTTAGGTGGCAGGCCTACGAGCAGTACTTC. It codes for CASRLRWQAYEQYF.

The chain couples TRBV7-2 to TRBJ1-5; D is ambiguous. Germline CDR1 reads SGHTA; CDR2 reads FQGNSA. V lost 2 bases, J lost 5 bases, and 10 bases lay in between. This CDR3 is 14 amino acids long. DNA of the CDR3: TGTGCCAGCAGCTTAAGACCAGTTGATCAGCCCCAGCATTTT. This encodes CASSLRPVDQPQHF.

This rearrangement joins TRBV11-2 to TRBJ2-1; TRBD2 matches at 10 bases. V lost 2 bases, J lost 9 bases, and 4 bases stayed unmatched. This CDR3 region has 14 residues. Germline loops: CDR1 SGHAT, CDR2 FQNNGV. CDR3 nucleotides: TGTGCCAGCAGCTTAAGCGGGAGGGCCGGTGAGCAGTTCTTC. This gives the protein CASSLSGRAGEQFF.

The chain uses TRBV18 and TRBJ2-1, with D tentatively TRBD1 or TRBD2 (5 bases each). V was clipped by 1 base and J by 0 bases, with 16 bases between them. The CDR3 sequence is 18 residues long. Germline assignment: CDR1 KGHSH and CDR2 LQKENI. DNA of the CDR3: TGTGCCAGCTCACCACAGCCCCCCCGGGGCACCTCCTACAATGAGCAGTTCTTC. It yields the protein CASSPQPPRGTSYNEQFF.

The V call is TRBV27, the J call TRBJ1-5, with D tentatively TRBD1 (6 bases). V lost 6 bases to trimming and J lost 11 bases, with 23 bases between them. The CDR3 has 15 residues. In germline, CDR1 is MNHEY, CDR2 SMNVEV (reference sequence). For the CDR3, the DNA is TGTGCCAGCAGCCCTGAGATCACAGGGTTTCGGGCCCAGCATTTT. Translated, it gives CASSPEITGFRAQHF.

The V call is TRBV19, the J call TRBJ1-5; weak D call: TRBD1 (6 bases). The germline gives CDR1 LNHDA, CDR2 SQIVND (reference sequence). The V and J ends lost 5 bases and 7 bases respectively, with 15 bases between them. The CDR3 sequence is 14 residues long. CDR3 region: CASSPWDKIQPQHF. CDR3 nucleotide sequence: TGTGCCAGTAGTCCATGGGACAAGATCCAGCCCCAGCATTTT.

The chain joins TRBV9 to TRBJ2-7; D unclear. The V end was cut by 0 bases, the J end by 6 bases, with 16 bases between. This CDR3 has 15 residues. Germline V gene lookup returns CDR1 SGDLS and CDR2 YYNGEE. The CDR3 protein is CASSVGRLDRGEQYF. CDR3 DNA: TGTGCCAGCAGCGTAGGCAGGCTGGATCGCGGCGAGCAGTACTTC.

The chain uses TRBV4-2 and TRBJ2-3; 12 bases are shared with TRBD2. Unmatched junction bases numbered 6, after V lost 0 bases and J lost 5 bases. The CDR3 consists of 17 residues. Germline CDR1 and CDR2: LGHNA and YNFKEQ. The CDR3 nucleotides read TGTGCCAGCAGCCAAGAATCCCTAGCGGGAGGGAGAGATACGCAGTATTTT. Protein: CASSQESLAGGRDTQYF.

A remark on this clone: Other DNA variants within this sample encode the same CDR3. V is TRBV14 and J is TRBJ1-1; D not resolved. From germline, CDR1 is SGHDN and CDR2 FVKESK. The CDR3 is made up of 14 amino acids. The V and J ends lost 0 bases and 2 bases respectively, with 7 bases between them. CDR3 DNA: TGTGCCAGCAGCCAAGACCGGACTAACACTGAAGCTTTCTTT. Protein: CASSQDRTNTEAFF.

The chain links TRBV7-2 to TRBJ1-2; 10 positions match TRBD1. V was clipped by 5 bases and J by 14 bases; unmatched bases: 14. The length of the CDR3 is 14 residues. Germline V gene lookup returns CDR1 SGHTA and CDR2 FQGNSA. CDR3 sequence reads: CASSPGVDRGHWTF. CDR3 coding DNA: TGTGCCAGCAGCCCAGGGGTCGACAGGGGGCACTGGACCTTC.

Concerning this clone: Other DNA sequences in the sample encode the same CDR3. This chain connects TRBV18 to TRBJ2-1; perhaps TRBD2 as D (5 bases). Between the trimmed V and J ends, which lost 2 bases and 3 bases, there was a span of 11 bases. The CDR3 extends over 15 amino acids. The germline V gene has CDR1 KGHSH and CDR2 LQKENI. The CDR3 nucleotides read TGTGCCAGCTCACCAGTAAGTGGGAGCTACAATGAGCAGTTCTTC. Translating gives CASSPVSGSYNEQFF.

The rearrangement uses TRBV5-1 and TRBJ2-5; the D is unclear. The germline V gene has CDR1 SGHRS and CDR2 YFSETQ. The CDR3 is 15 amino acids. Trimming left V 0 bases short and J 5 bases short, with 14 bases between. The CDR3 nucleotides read TGCGCCAGCAGCTTGGCCCCCGCGCGGTCCGAGACCCAGTACTTC. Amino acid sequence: CASSLAPARSETQYF.